These T cell receptor beta chains were read from a single sample in a study of technical replicates of blood from a handful of donors. Measured with immunoSEQ multiplex PCR; TCRdb has only the in-frame clones, and not every one. The sample gives roughly 16,000 clones, around nine tenths of which show up once; 9% to 15% is in the top ten. Specimen: PBMCs. Source of these receptors: a human donor in good health. CDR3s include the opening cysteine and the closing phenylalanine or tryptophan. The D gene is left open where the match is weak. Clone size appears in some rows only: once, few, many, or a class for an expanded clone.

j_gene: TRBJ2-6
abundance: .
d_gene: TRBD2
v_gene: TRBV30
CDR3aa: CVWSGLGARSSGANVLTF
CDR3nt: TGTGTCTGGAGTGGACTAGGGGCCCGAAGCTCTGGGGCCAACGTCCTGACTTTC

j_gene: TRBJ1-5
abundance: once
d_gene: .
v_gene: TRBV7-9
CDR3aa: CASSLAEGTSGSNQPQHF
CDR3nt: TGTGCCAGCAGCTTAGCCGAAGGGACTTCCGGTAGCAATCAGCCCCAGCATTTT

j_gene: TRBJ2-7
abundance: .
d_gene: TRBD1
v_gene: TRBV18
CDR3aa: CASSKPQGGGFEQYF
CDR3nt: TGTGCCAGCTCAAAACCACAGGGGGGTGGATTCGAGCAGTACTTC

j_gene: TRBJ1-2
abundance: .
d_gene: TRBD1
v_gene: TRBV27
CDR3aa: CASSLTGTGYYGYTF
CDR3nt: TGTGCCAGCAGTCTGACCGGGACAGGATACTATGGCTACACCTTC

j_gene: TRBJ2-7
abundance: .
d_gene: .
v_gene: TRBV25-1
CDR3aa: CASSDPAGGRSYEQYF
CDR3nt: TGTGCCAGCAGTGACCCGGCCGGGGGGCGATCCTACGAGCAGTACTTC

j_gene: TRBJ2-3
abundance: .
d_gene: TRBD2
v_gene: TRBV27
CDR3aa: CASSFLFGSGSSDTQYF
CDR3nt: TGTGCCAGCAGTTTTTTGTTCGGTAGCGGGAGCTCAGATACGCAGTATTTT

j_gene: TRBJ2-3
abundance: .
d_gene: TRBD1
v_gene: TRBV19
CDR3aa: CASRTGYGADTQYF
CDR3nt: TGTGCCAGTAGGACAGGGTACGGAGCGGATACGCAGTATTTT

j_gene: TRBJ2-1
abundance: .
d_gene: .
v_gene: TRBV5-1
CDR3aa: CASSLRADSSYNEQFF
CDR3nt: TGCGCCAGCAGCTTGCGAGCGGATAGCTCCTACAATGAGCAGTTCTTC

j_gene: TRBJ2-2
abundance: .
d_gene: .
v_gene: TRBV2
CDR3aa: CASSEVRDTGELFF
CDR3nt: TGTGCCAGCAGTGAAGTTCGAGACACCGGGGAGCTGTTTTTT

j_gene: TRBJ2-7
abundance: .
d_gene: .
v_gene: TRBV27
CDR3aa: CASSFTSSGMEYF
CDR3nt: TGTGCCAGCAGTTTTACTAGTTCGGGAATGGAGTACTTC

j_gene: TRBJ2-2
abundance: .
d_gene: .
v_gene: TRBV30
CDR3aa: CAWRGAGNTGELFF
CDR3nt: TGTGCCTGGAGAGGGGCAGGGAACACCGGGGAGCTGTTTTTT

j_gene: TRBJ1-1
abundance: .
d_gene: .
v_gene: TRBV5-1
CDR3aa: CASSLDGKGTEAFF
CDR3nt: TGCGCCAGCAGCTTGGACGGGAAGGGCACTGAAGCTTTCTTT

j_gene: TRBJ2-2
abundance: .
d_gene: .
v_gene: TRBV9
CDR3aa: CASSVDPRDGELFF
CDR3nt: TGTGCCAGCAGCGTAGATCCCCGGGACGGGGAGCTGTTTTTT

j_gene: TRBJ2-2
abundance: .
d_gene: TRBD2
v_gene: TRBV14
CDR3aa: CASSLLSGRRGGELFF
CDR3nt: TGTGCCAGCAGCCTGCTTAGCGGGAGACGAGGCGGGGAGCTGTTTTTT

j_gene: TRBJ1-1
abundance: .
d_gene: .
v_gene: TRBV28
CDR3aa: CASSQPFRGTEAFF
CDR3nt: TGTGCCAGCAGCCAACCCTTCCGGGGCACTGAAGCTTTCTTT

j_gene: TRBJ1-2
abundance: .
d_gene: TRBD1
v_gene: TRBV6-6
CDR3aa: CASGTGGGGYTF
CDR3nt: TGTGCCAGTGGGACAGGGGGCGGGGGCTACACCTTC

j_gene: TRBJ2-7
abundance: .
d_gene: .
v_gene: TRBV6-5
CDR3aa: CASSYSITPGVNEQYF
CDR3nt: TGTGCCAGCAGTTATTCTATAACTCCCGGGGTCAACGAGCAGTACTTC

j_gene: TRBJ1-5
abundance: .
d_gene: .
v_gene: TRBV11-3
CDR3aa: CASSPVDTCGNQPQHF
CDR3nt: TGTGCCAGCAGTCCCGTGGACACCTGTGGCAATCAGCCCCAGCATTTT

j_gene: TRBJ1-2
abundance: .
d_gene: .
v_gene: TRBV6-1
CDR3aa: CASSVLVLNVDTF
CDR3nt: TGTGCCAGCAGTGTTCTCGTACTGAATGTTGACACCTTC

j_gene: TRBJ1-2
abundance: .
d_gene: .
v_gene: TRBV6-4
CDR3aa: CASSDQGQNGGYGYTF
CDR3nt: TGTGCCAGCAGTGACCAGGGACAAAACGGCGGCTATGGCTACACCTTC

j_gene: TRBJ2-7
abundance: .
d_gene: TRBD1
v_gene: TRBV28
CDR3aa: CASSSSGTGYVEQYF
CDR3nt: TGTGCCAGCAGTTCCTCCGGGACAGGCTACGTCGAGCAGTACTTC

j_gene: TRBJ1-1
abundance: .
d_gene: TRBD1
v_gene: TRBV5-1
CDR3aa: CASSSGQRPMNTEAFF
CDR3nt: TGCGCCAGCAGCTCGGGACAGCGACCCATGAACACTGAAGCTTTCTTT

j_gene: TRBJ2-3
abundance: .
d_gene: .
v_gene: TRBV4-2
CDR3aa: CASSQGGAGSSDTQYF
CDR3nt: TGTGCCAGCAGCCAAGGAGGCGCGGGGAGCTCAGATACGCAGTATTTT

j_gene: TRBJ2-5
abundance: few
d_gene: TRBD2
v_gene: TRBV19
CDR3aa: CASTRRGTSGRIQETQYF
CDR3nt: TGTGCCAGTACACGGCGCGGGACTAGCGGGAGAATCCAAGAGACCCAGTACTTC

j_gene: TRBJ2-5
abundance: .
d_gene: TRBD2
v_gene: TRBV10-2
CDR3aa: CAASGGFQETQYF
CDR3nt: TGCGCCGCCTCGGGAGGATTCCAAGAGACCCAGTACTTC

j_gene: TRBJ1-3
abundance: few
d_gene: .
v_gene: TRBV6-5
CDR3aa: CASSYRTPSSGNTIYF
CDR3nt: TGTGCCAGCAGTTACAGGACACCTAGCTCTGGAAACACCATATATTTT

j_gene: TRBJ2-3
abundance: .
d_gene: .
v_gene: TRBV11-2
CDR3aa: CASSSAPGETDTQYF
CDR3nt: TGTGCCAGCAGCTCTGCTCCGGGGGAGACAGATACGCAGTATTTT

j_gene: TRBJ2-7
abundance: .
d_gene: TRBD2
v_gene: TRBV7-3
CDR3aa: CASSLGGEGEQYF
CDR3nt: TGTGCCAGCAGCTTAGGAGGGGAGGGCGAGCAGTACTTC

j_gene: TRBJ2-3
abundance: .
d_gene: .
v_gene: TRBV30
CDR3aa: CAWSDGGDTQYF
CDR3nt: TGTGCCTGGAGCGACGGGGGAGATACGCAGTATTTT

j_gene: TRBJ2-1
abundance: .
d_gene: .
v_gene: TRBV15
CDR3aa: CATSSSWGGLWNEQFF
CDR3nt: TGTGCCACCAGCAGCTCCTGGGGGGGGCTATGGAATGAGCAGTTCTTC